Below, 16 T cell receptor beta chains from the same sample are listed, as sequenced in a study of cytomegalovirus exposure and HLA in healthy donors. PCR employed 60 Vbeta and 13 Jbeta primers. Sequencing was performed with immunoSEQ multiplex PCR; in TCRdb, only in-frame clones are kept and a portion is missing. The profile shows about 150,000 clones, roughly 81% of them singletons. The source material was PBMCs. All receptors derive from a man aged 25 to 40 in good health and CMV-seropositive.

This clone is a singleton in its sample. V gene TRBV19 combines with J gene TRBJ1-5; D possibly corresponds to TRBD1 (6 bases). Germline CDR1 is LNHDA and CDR2 is SQIVND (reference sequence). CDR3 length: 16 residues. The ends were cut back, 2 bases at V and 2 bases at J, with 13 bases in the middle. The CDR3 sequence: CASSIKGRGGNQPQHF. The CDR3 coding sequence is TGTGCCAGTAGTATAAAGGGCAGGGGTGGCAATCAGCCCCAGCATTTT. Based on the CDR3 plus reference TRBV19 and TRBJ1-5, the full variable domain is DGGITQSPKYLFRKEGQNVTLSCEQNLNHDAMYWYRQDPGQGLRLIYYSQIVNDFQKGDIAEGYSVSREKKESFPLTVTSAQKNPTAFYLCASSIKGRGGNQPQHFGDGTRLSIL.

The table lists this clone with a few counts. The V call is TRBV30, the J call TRBJ2-7; 9 bases map to TRBD1. Losses at the gene ends were 3 bases for V and 1 base for J; bases not matched to a gene: 7. Per germline, CDR1 GTSNPN and CDR2 SVGIG (reference sequence). The CDR3 length is 15 residues. The CDR3 nucleotides are TGTGCCTGGAGGCTTCCGGGACAGGGTTCCTACGAGCAGTACTTC. It translates to CAWRLPGQGSYEQYF.

The J gene is TRBJ2-6, the V gene TRBV6-5; D is possibly TRBD2 (5 bases). CDR1 and CDR2 (germline): MNHEY, SVGAGI. The CDR3 sequence is 15 residues long. V gave up 6 bases and J gave up 3 bases, with 12 bases separating them. The DNA for the CDR3 is TGTGCCAGCAGACCCCCGGGGAGTGGGGCCAACGTCCTGACTTTC. It translates to CASRPPGSGANVLTF.

The CDR3 DNA sequence: TGCGCCAGCAGTCTGACAGGGGGAGAAGGCACCGGGGAGCTGTTTTTT. This sequence encodes CASSLTGGEGTGELFF. This chain uses TRBV10-2 with TRBJ2-2; TRBD1 aligns across 9 bases. This CDR3 contains 16 residues. With V trimmed by 5 bases and J by 4 bases, 8 bases remained unmatched. CDR1 WSHSY and CDR2 SAAADI come from the germline V gene.

This clone was counted a single time. The CDR3 nucleotides are TGTGCCAGCAGTCGTAGGGGGGGGCGGGTTATGAACACTGAAGCTTTCTTT. As protein: CASSRRGGRVMNTEAFF. The chain combines TRBV4-2 with TRBJ1-1, with TRBD1 as a possible D gene (6 bases). This CDR3 has 17 residues. Trimming took 6 bases from V and 0 from J, leaving 20 bases between them. Germline CDR1 LGHNA, CDR2 YNFKEQ.

The genes are TRBV11-3 and TRBJ1-4, with D unresolved. This CDR3 has 16 residues. The V gene lost 5 bases and the J gene lost 8 bases, with 21 bases spanning the gap. Germline values: CDR1 SGHNT, CDR2 YENEEA. CDR3 region: CASSPGEGRWPEKLFF. The CDR3 DNA reads as TGTGCCAGCAGCCCCGGGGAGGGCCGGTGGCCCGAAAAACTGTTTTTT.

This rearrangement joins TRBV7-9 to TRBJ2-1, with TRBD2 matching 7 bases. Trimming at V came to 0 bases and at J to 2 bases, leaving 4 bases not matched to a gene. The CDR3 loop spans 16 amino acids. The germline CDR1 and CDR2 sequences are SEHNR and FQNEAQ (reference sequence). CDR3 sequence (DNA): TGTGCCAGCAGCTTAGCAACGGGAGGCACCTACAATGAGCAGTTCTTC. Encoded protein: CASSLATGGTYNEQFF.

This rearrangement joins TRBV4-3 to TRBJ1-5; D may be TRBD1 (5 bases). Trimming took 0 bases from V and 0 from J, leaving 9 bases between them. Germline CDR1 is LGHNA and CDR2 is YSLEER. The CDR3 contains 16 residues. The CDR3 bases are TGCGCCAGCAGCCAAGAGCTCGGGGGTAGCAATCAGCCCCAGCATTTT. This translates into CASSQELGGSNQPQHF.

Concerning this clone: One junction end disagrees with the germline gene, perhaps due to a read error. The chain carries TRBV7-9 and TRBJ2-2; no clear D gene. This CDR3 spans 14 amino acids. Germline CDR1 reads SEHNR; CDR2 reads FQNEAQ (reference sequence). The CDR3 loop reads CSSSLGASRGELFF. The CDR3 region has the DNA TGTTCCAGCAGCTTAGGAGCGAGTCGGGGGGAGCTGTTTTTT.

With regard to this clone: The junction differs from germline at one of its ends, possibly a read error. The DNA of the CDR3 is TGTTCCAGCAGCGCTACAGGGAAGGGCCAGCCCCAGCATTTT. It is translated as CSSSATGKGQPQHF. The chain links TRBV7-9 to TRBJ1-5, with a tentative D call TRBD1 (6 bases). The CDR3 loop spans 14 amino acids. From germline, CDR1 is SEHNR and CDR2 FQNEAQ (reference sequence).

Comments on this clone: In the same sample, other DNA sequences code for this CDR3. The CDR3 DNA reads TGTGCCAGCAGTGAGGACAGGGGTTACGAGCAGTACGTC. Translating gives CASSEDRGYEQYV. V gene TRBV2 combines with J gene TRBJ2-7; TRBD1 aligns across 9 bases. The CDR3 loop spans 13 amino acids. The V gene end was trimmed by 3 bases and the J gene end by 4 bases; junction bases not matched to a gene: 1. Germline values: CDR1 SNHLY, CDR2 FYNNEI.

The chain joins TRBV29-1 to TRBJ2-7; 9 bases map to TRBD1. Germline V gives CDR1 SQVTM, CDR2 ANQGSEA. Trimming cost V 6 bases and J 3 bases; bases outside gene matches: 6. The CDR3 length is 13 residues. The CDR3 region is CSVRGDRDYEQYF. In DNA form, the CDR3 reads TGCAGCGTCCGGGGGGACAGGGACTACGAGCAGTACTTC.

The chain joins TRBV7-9 to TRBJ1-1; TRBD1 matches at 8 bases. With 6 bases clipped from V and 5 bases from J, the junction kept 11 bases outside the gene matches. The germline CDR1 and CDR2 sequences are SEHNR and FQNEAQ (reference sequence). The CDR3 totals 15 residues. The CDR3 sequence: CASSLGWTGKTEAFF. The CDR3 DNA sequence: TGTGCCAGCAGTCTCGGTTGGACAGGGAAGACTGAAGCTTTCTTT.

The CDR3 reads CASSPGPQGQETQYF. Here the CDR3 DNA reads TGTGCCAGCAGCCCAGGCCCGCAGGGACAAGAGACCCAGTACTTC. This rearrangement joins TRBV9 to TRBJ2-5; weak D call: TRBD1 (5 bases). Germline lookup yields CDR1 SGDLS and CDR2 YYNGEE. Trimming stripped 4 bases from V and 2 bases from J, with 15 bases between. The CDR3 totals 15 residues.

This clone was seen more than once but under ten times. This sequence joins TRBV19 and TRBJ1-1; 7 bases fit TRBD1. V gave up 3 bases and J gave up 2 bases; unmatched junction bases: 9. This CDR3 has 16 residues. CDR1 is LNHDA and CDR2 is SQIVND in the germline V gene (reference sequence). CDR3 in amino acids: CASSIGTRGINTEAFF. DNA of the CDR3: TGTGCCAGTAGTATTGGTACCAGGGGGATAAACACTGAAGCTTTCTTT.

V is TRBV15 and J is TRBJ2-7; 7 nucleotides align to TRBD1. The V gene end was trimmed by 4 bases and the J gene end by 0 bases; junction bases not matched to a gene: 6. The CDR3 totals 15 residues. Germline CDR1 and CDR2: LNHNV and YYDKDF (reference sequence). In DNA, the CDR3 is TGTGCCACCAGCATAGGTTGGACAGGCTCCTACGAGCAGTACTTC. Its protein is CATSIGWTGSYEQYF. Supplemented by reference TRBV15 and TRBJ2-7, the full variable domain reads DAMVIQNPRYQVTQFGKPVTLSCSQTLNHNVMYWYQQKSSQAPKLLFHYYDKDFNNEADTPDNFQSRRPNTSFCFLDIRSPGLGDTAMYLCATSIGWTGSYEQYFGPGTRLTVT.